This T cell receptor beta chain was recorded in a study of identical twins. The V gene's germline CDR1 is ENHRY and CDR2 SYGVKD. The CDR3 loop spans 15 amino acids. V was shortened by 0 bases and J by 8 bases, with 11 bases between the two germline ends. Study outcomes and limitations: A lower insertion count was a feature of abundant cord blood beta clonotypes, with no such feature in memory repertoires. Without tracking the same donors, conclusions rested on cross-sectional statistical analysis.

Turning to this clonotype: The antigen remains unidentified.

TCRdb reprocessed the 5' RACE reads with MiXCR, giving one entry per CDR3 protein. The sample holds hundreds of thousands of distinct CDR3 sequences, approximately 9% seen once. These data were also reused for a study on yellow fever vaccine responses in identical twins. That work contributes: Twins' vaccine T cell response reportedly seemed partly convergent, partly personalized.

The receptor was isolated from a woman younger than 35 in good health. V is TRBV10-3 and J is TRBJ1-6; D is undetermined. Sequencing was carried out using PBMCs. The CDR3 spells CAISESTGGHSPLHF. The CDR3, as DNA: TGTGCCATCAGTGAGTCTACTGGAGGGCATTCACCCCTCCACTTT.